These 25 T cell receptor beta chains share one sample of origin, sequenced in a study of OX40 agonist ivuxolimab in advanced cancers. TCRdb's copy holds only in-frame clones and misses some; the assay was immunoSEQ multiplex PCR. This repertoire shows about 53,000 clones, 84% found once; its top ten account for around 4.3%. This sample comprised CD4+ or CD8+ T cells sorted from blood, obtained in a trial of the OX40 agonist ivuxolimab. Source of these receptors: an adult with an advanced solid tumor such as melanoma, head and neck, liver or kidney cancer.

The J gene is TRBJ1-2, the V gene TRBV5-6; D is perhaps TRBD1 (5 bases). Germline assignment: CDR1 SGHDT and CDR2 YYEEEE. The CDR3 has 16 amino acids. Deletions cut 1 base from V and 0 bases from J, with 13 bases between. CDR3 region: CASSLRQGVANYGYTF. CDR3 bases: TGTGCCAGCAGCTTGAGGCAGGGAGTAGCTAACTATGGCTACACCTTC.

This CDR3 reads CASSVDRGQVEYTGELFF. The CDR3 coding sequence is TGTGCCAGCAGCGTCGACAGGGGTCAGGTTGAGTACACCGGGGAGCTGTTTTTT. The chain combines TRBV11-2 with TRBJ2-2, with 8 bases that match TRBD1. Germline V gene lookup returns CDR1 SGHAT and CDR2 FQNNGV. The CDR3 totals 18 residues. Germline trimming cut 5 bases from V and 3 bases from J; bases unmatched to any gene: 14.

The CDR3 here is CASSQEPRGDGEKLFF. The DNA for the CDR3 is TGCGCCAGCAGCCAAGAGCCTAGGGGGGACGGTGAAAAACTGTTTTTT. This chain joins TRBV4-3 and TRBJ1-4, with TRBD1 as a possible D gene (6 bases). The CDR3 loop spans 16 amino acids. The V gene's germline CDR1 is LGHNA and CDR2 YSLEER. Trimming left V 0 bases short and J 7 bases short, with 15 bases between.

This chain joins TRBV19 and TRBJ2-1; 10 bases agree with TRBD2. J was trimmed by 3 bases and V by 9 bases; bases with no gene match: 14. Germline CDR1 and CDR2: LNHDA and SQIVND (reference sequence). This CDR3 has 17 residues. In nucleotides, the CDR3 is TGTGCCAGCGGGAAAGTCTCGGGACTAGCGAACTACAATGAGCAGTTCTTC. Translation gives CASGKVSGLANYNEQFF.

The gene calls are TRBV7-2 and TRBJ2-3; 12 bases map to TRBD2. Germline CDR1 SGHTA, CDR2 FQGNSA. V was clipped by 5 bases and J by 0 bases; unmatched bases: 3. CDR3 length equals 16 residues. CDR3 DNA sequence: TGTGCCAGCAGCACAACTAGCGGGAGGAGCACAGATACGCAGTATTTT. This gives the protein CASSTTSGRSTDTQYF.

This sequence joins TRBV11-3 and TRBJ1-1; no firm D call. There are 12 residues in the CDR3. Trimming took 9 bases from V and 5 from J, leaving 13 bases between them. Looked up from germline, CDR1 is SGHNT and CDR2 is YENEEA. The CDR3 DNA follows: TGTGCCAGTCGAGATGGTATAACTGAAGCTTTCTTT. Translation: CASRDGITEAFF. The whole variable domain, filled in from reference TRBV11-3 and TRBJ1-1, reads EAGVVQSPRYKIIEKKQPVAFWCNPISGHNTLYWYLQNLGQGPELLIRYENEEAVDDSQLPKDRFSAERLKGVDSTLKIQPAELGDSAVYLCASRDGITEAFFGQGTRLTVV.

DNA for the CDR3: TGTGCCAGCAGTGAACAGGGGACAGGAGAGACCCAGTACTTC. Encoded protein: CASSEQGTGETQYF. The chain links TRBV2 to TRBJ2-5; TRBD1 matches at 8 bases. Germline CDR1 and CDR2: SNHLY and FYNNEI. The CDR3 is made up of 14 amino acids. The trim removed 2 bases at V and 4 bases at J, leaving 3 bases unmatched.

The rearrangement uses TRBV6-1 and TRBJ1-2; D uncertain. The CDR3 loop spans 14 amino acids. The ends were cut back, 6 bases at V and 4 bases at J, with 15 bases in the middle. Looked up from germline, CDR1 is MNHNS and CDR2 is SASEGT. The CDR3 loop is CASRPATRVYGYTF. CDR3 nucleotides: TGTGCCAGCAGACCCGCTACAAGAGTCTATGGCTACACCTTC.

The chain uses TRBV9 and TRBJ1-2, with D uncertain. The CDR3 extends over 15 amino acids. The V end lost 0 bases, the J end lost 4 bases, and 13 bases lay between the germline ends. Germline V gene lookup returns CDR1 SGDLS and CDR2 YYNGEE. The DNA of the CDR3 is TGTGCCAGCAGCGTAGGATGGGAGATGGCCTATGGCTACACCTTC. Translation: CASSVGWEMAYGYTF.

CDR3 bases: TGTGCCTGGCGATTACGACTAGCGGGAGATGCAGATACGCAGTATTTT. Its translation: CAWRLRLAGDADTQYF. This chain links TRBV30 with TRBJ2-3, with 12 bases that match TRBD2. CDR3 size: 16 residues. Germline CDR1 is GTSNPN and CDR2 is SVGIG (reference sequence). Losses at the gene ends were 5 bases for V and 4 bases for J; bases not matched to a gene: 10.

In this sample, this clone turned up once. The V gene is TRBV2, the J gene TRBJ1-5; the D is unclear. The V gene lost 4 bases and the J gene lost 4 bases, with 8 bases spanning the gap. The CDR3 runs 13 residues. Per germline, CDR1 SNHLY and CDR2 FYNNEI. CDR3: CASSGEGNQPQHF. CDR3 sequence (DNA): TGTGCCAGCAGTGGGGAAGGGAATCAGCCCCAGCATTTT.

This rearrangement joins TRBV5-4 to TRBJ2-7; 8 positions match TRBD2. The germline gives CDR1 SGHNT, CDR2 YYREEE (reference sequence). The V segment lost 0 bases and the J segment 5 bases; nucleotides outside the gene matches: 1. The CDR3 is 13 amino acids. CDR3 nucleotides: TGTGCCAGCAGCTTGGCGGGGGGGCACGAGCAGTACTTC. Protein: CASSLAGGHEQYF. The full variable domain, rest sourced from reference TRBV5-4 and TRBJ2-7, is ETGVTQSPTHLIKTRGQQVTLRCSSQSGHNTVSWYQQALGQGPQFIFQYYREEENGRGNFPPRFSGLQFPNYSSELNVNALELDDSALYLCASSLAGGHEQYFGPGTRLTVT.

The chain employs TRBV30 and TRBJ1-1; perhaps TRBD1 as D (6 bases). Trimming left V 2 bases short and J 5 bases short, with 21 bases between. The CDR3 length is 16 residues. Germline V lookup: CDR1 GTSNPN, CDR2 SVGIG (reference sequence). The DNA for the CDR3 is TGTGCCTGGAGTTCACTAGCCCTAAGGGGGAAAACTGAAGCTTTCTTT. Protein sequence: CAWSSLALRGKTEAFF.

This clone was recorded a few times. CDR3 protein: CASSLNTGELFF. The CDR3 DNA reads as TGTGCCAGCAGCTTGAACACCGGGGAGCTGTTTTTT. The rearrangement uses TRBV11-3 and TRBJ2-2, with D hard to call. This CDR3 is built from 12 residues. Trimming shortened V by 3 bases and J by 1 base, and 0 bases separated the two germline ends. The V gene's germline CDR1 is SGHNT and CDR2 YENEEA.

The chain combines TRBV29-1 with TRBJ2-1, with TRBD2 matching over 7 bases. After removal of 3 bases from V and 4 bases from J, the junction contained 9 bases not matched to a gene. The CDR3 runs 15 residues. The germline V gene encodes CDR1 SQVTM and CDR2 ANQGSEA. The CDR3 DNA sequence: TGCAGCGTTGAGGTCCCCGCGGGAGCTTACAATGAGCAGTTCTTC. Translation: CSVEVPAGAYNEQFF.

The V call is TRBV19, the J call TRBJ2-2; D might be TRBD1 (5 bases). Germline V gene lookup returns CDR1 LNHDA and CDR2 SQIVND (reference sequence). The CDR3 extends over 21 amino acids. V lost 5 bases and J 8 bases, leaving 36 bases between the germline ends. CDR3 sequence (DNA): TGTGCCAGTAGTGCCCCGACCCGTTTACTCGTGTCGACAGCCCAGGCTGGGGAGCTGTTTTTT. It yields the protein CASSAPTRLLVSTAQAGELFF.

This clone showed up just a few times. The rearrangement uses TRBV6-1 and TRBJ1-1; D ambiguous. V lost 6 bases and J 1 base, leaving 15 bases between the germline ends. Germline-derived CDR1 and CDR2 are MNHNS and SASEGT. The CDR3 totals 15 residues. The CDR3 sequence is CASSIERKANTEAFF. The CDR3 DNA follows: TGTGCCAGCAGCATTGAAAGAAAGGCGAACACTGAAGCTTTCTTT.

This clone has more than one count but fewer than ten. The chain links TRBV19 to TRBJ1-4, with 10 bases matching TRBD1. The germline CDR1 and CDR2 sequences are LNHDA and SQIVND (reference sequence). The V gene end was trimmed by 7 bases and the J gene end by 0 bases; junction bases not matched to a gene: 14. The CDR3 spans 19 residues. The CDR3 protein is CASKVRRDRGTATNEKLFF. The CDR3 DNA is TGTGCCAGTAAGGTCCGCCGGGACAGGGGAACTGCAACTAATGAAAAACTGTTTTTT.

This clone was observed once. The chain uses TRBV12-5 and TRBJ2-1; D is possibly TRBD1 or TRBD2 (6 bases each). CDR1 and CDR2 (germline): LGHNT, FRNRAP. The V end was cut by 4 bases, the J end by 7 bases, with 17 bases between. The CDR3 spans 15 residues. The CDR3 region has the DNA TGTGCTAGTGGTTCGCCTAGATCGGGGGCGAATGAGCAGTTCTTC. Translated, it gives CASGSPRSGANEQFF.

This clone was seen a few times. V and J are TRBV11-1 and TRBJ2-1, with D uncertain. The CDR3 loop spans 15 amino acids. Germline CDR1 and CDR2: SGHAT and FQDESV (reference sequence). Trimming cost V 6 bases and J 4 bases, with 16 bases left between them. The CDR3 reads CASSENTGGYNEQFF. The CDR3 region has the DNA TGTGCCAGCAGTGAAAATACTGGCGGTTACAATGAGCAGTTCTTC.

The chain employs TRBV4-3 and TRBJ2-7; 7 positions agree with TRBD1. Losses at the gene ends were 0 bases for V and 1 base for J; bases not matched to a gene: 6. This CDR3 spans 16 amino acids. Germline CDR1 and CDR2: LGHNA and YSLEER. In DNA, the CDR3 is TGCGCCAGCAGCCAAGACTGGCCAGGGGGTTCCTACGAGCAGTACTTC. Protein sequence: CASSQDWPGGSYEQYF.

V usage is TRBV6-5 and J usage is TRBJ2-5, with D possibly TRBD2 on 5 matching bases. The germline gives CDR1 MNHEY, CDR2 SVGAGI. There are 12 residues in the CDR3. V dropped 5 bases and J dropped 7 bases, with 11 bases sitting between them. The CDR3 here is CASSRPRGTQYF. The CDR3, as DNA: TGTGCCAGCAGTCGACCACGGGGGACCCAGTACTTC.

This clone qualifies as medium-sized (0.01 to 0.1%). V gene TRBV20-1 combines with J gene TRBJ2-3; a possible D gene is TRBD1 (5 bases). The V end was cut by 3 bases, the J end by 11 bases, with 12 bases between. Germline-derived CDR1 and CDR2 are DFQATT and SNEGSKA (reference sequence). The CDR3 consists of 11 residues. The CDR3 bases are TGCAGTGCTAGTAGGGGCGGAAAGCAGTATTTT. This sequence encodes CSASRGGKQYF.

The chain has TRBV9 and TRBJ1-6; D is uncertain. The CDR3 loop spans 15 amino acids. Germline V CDR1 and CDR2: SGDLS, YYNGEE. V lost 3 bases and J lost 5, with 12 bases in between. CDR3 amino acids: CASSGQTANNSPLHF. The CDR3 DNA sequence: TGTGCCAGCAGCGGGCAGACGGCGAATAATTCACCCCTCCACTTT.

The chain links TRBV29-1 to TRBJ2-5, with 11 bases fitting TRBD2. The CDR3 contains 16 residues. V was pared by 4 bases and J by 4 bases, with 11 bases of the junction left unmatched. Per germline, CDR1 SQVTM and CDR2 ANQGSEA. The CDR3 region has the DNA TGCAGCGTTGGACTAGCGGGACTGGTGTTGGGAGAGACCCAGTACTTC. It yields the protein CSVGLAGLVLGETQYF.